The 5 T cell receptor beta chains reported below all come from one sample, sequenced in a study of blood T cell repertoires in COVID-19. The table came from immunoSEQ multiplex PCR; TCRdb's copy has only in-frame clones and leaves some out. Here the sample spans tens of thousands of clones, roughly 78% being singletons. Sequencing input: peripheral blood. These receptors came from a human donor in a cohort sampled during active COVID-19.

The V and J genes are TRBV29-1 and TRBJ1-5; 8 bases are shared with TRBD1. This CDR3 region has 13 residues. J was trimmed by 5 bases and V by 7 bases; bases with no gene match: 7. The germline CDR1 and CDR2 sequences are SQVTM and ANQGSEA. CDR3 loop: CSGLDRGYQPQHF. The DNA for the CDR3 is TGCAGCGGACTCGACAGGGGATATCAGCCCCAGCATTTT.

The chain is built from TRBV6-5 and TRBJ2-7; D remains unclear. This CDR3 is 15 amino acids long. Trimming shortened V by 3 bases and J by 3 bases, and 15 bases separated the two germline ends. The germline CDR1 and CDR2 sequences are MNHEY and SVGAGI. In DNA form, the CDR3 reads TGTGCCAGCAGTTATTCGATTTCCAGTTACTACGAGCAGTACTTC. It specifies CASSYSISSYYEQYF.

The chain is built from TRBV19 and TRBJ1-1, with D perhaps TRBD1 (6 bases). Germline loops: CDR1 LNHDA, CDR2 SQIVND (reference sequence). V was pared by 1 base and J by 6 bases, with 15 bases between. There are 15 residues in the CDR3. The CDR3 sequence is CASSIGNRVWAEAFF. As DNA, the CDR3 is TGTGCCAGTAGTATAGGGAACAGGGTTTGGGCTGAAGCTTTCTTT.

V gene TRBV19 combines with J gene TRBJ2-6; possibly TRBD1 for D (5 bases). CDR3 length equals 15 residues. Germline V gene data show CDR1 as LNHDA and CDR2 as SQIVND (reference sequence). The germline V and J ends were trimmed by 3 bases and 1 base, with 7 bases remaining between them. CDR3: CASSMQGSGANVLTF. For the CDR3, the DNA is TGTGCCAGTAGTATGCAGGGATCTGGGGCCAACGTCCTGACTTTC.

This clone was counted a few times. The gene calls are TRBV9 and TRBJ1-4; 9 bases agree with TRBD1. V lost 4 bases and J lost 5; bases outside the gene matches: 3. The CDR3 extends over 14 amino acids. In germline, CDR1 is SGDLS, CDR2 YYNGEE. Here the CDR3 DNA reads TGTGCCAGCAGCATAGGGACAGGGAATGAAAAACTGTTTTTT. It translates to CASSIGTGNEKLFF.